This record concerns one TCR beta chain sequence. This sample stems from a study of blood T cell repertoires in COVID-19. The CDR3 loop spans 13 amino acids. Trimming pared 0 bases from V and 4 bases from J, leaving 6 bases between. Germline V gene data show CDR1 as KGHDR and CDR2 as SFDVKD. Profiled with immunoSEQ multiplex PCR; TCRdb holds only in-frame clones, not every one. The table records some 300,000 clones, 90% of them present only once. The TCR comes from a woman aged 40 to 50 with COVID-19, enrolled during active disease. The V call is TRBV24-1, the J call TRBJ2-7; no clear D gene. The sample comprised peripheral blood. The CDR3 DNA follows: TGTGCCACCAGTGATTTGCGAGGATACGAGCAGTACTTC. This sequence encodes CATSDLRGYEQYF.